What follows is one T cell receptor beta chain and its context. This CDR3 contains 15 residues. CDR1 SGHRS and CDR2 YFSETQ come from the germline V gene. Trimming took 3 bases from V and 0 from J, leaving 11 bases between them. About 0.5 to 1 ug RNA was reverse transcribed with random hexamers. TCRdb fed the immunoSEQ multiplex PCR reads into MiXCR, producing one record per CDR3 protein. Counted here are 250,000 or so distinct CDR3 sequences, around 93% occurring once; the ten biggest clones make up around 0.067%. This entry belongs to a study of CD8 T cells in Susac syndrome. TEMRA cells were FACS-enriched, and CD8+ and CD4+ T cells were isolated negatively.

V and J are TRBV5-1 and TRBJ2-3, with a weak D call TRBD2 (6 bases). This TCR derives from a human donor with multiple sclerosis. Material: CD4+ T cells from PBMCs. CDR3 residues: CASSSGLPSTDTQYF. The DNA for the CDR3 is TGCGCCAGCAGCTCGGGACTCCCTAGCACAGATACGCAGTATTTT.